This T cell receptor beta chain was identified in a study of regulatory T cells in long-lasting Graves disease (dated by TCRdb to 2020 to 2023). About the full investigation: Antithyroid drugs had been taken for less than 3 months by newly diagnosed Graves' disease patients. Patients with persistent Graves' disease were compared with patients with newly diagnosed Graves' disease using TCR sequencing and RNA sequencing of peripheral blood. The study took place in China and was registered as a clinical trial. A total of 35 or so samples were covered by TCR sequencing, comprising approximately 13 persistent and about 20 newly diagnosed Graves' disease patients.

Preparation of the library involved multiplex PCR. For sequencing, an Illumina HiSeq 4000 was employed. To build TCR beta libraries, CDR3 regions were amplified by Arm-PCR using iRepertoire HTBI primers. Before sequencing, the PCR products went through gel purification. The study's processing was this. Gene usage analysis of CDR3 amino acid clonotypes used the approximately 62 TRBV and more than 13 TRBJ segments found across samples. COPE and FqMerger were used to merge filtered high-quality paired reads into contigs. Contigs were aligned with BLAST to IMGT TRBV, TRBD and TRBJ reference genes, and CDR3 was defined per IMGT. Clonotypes above 0.1% frequency were classified as highly expanded clones. Repertoire diversity was measured by Shannon entropy, and V-J evenness by the Gini coefficient. A clonotype found in more than one individual was treated as public. The raw public reads went through TCRdb reprocessing: fastp at Q25, MiXCR clone calling, in-frame beta chains kept. Each entry is one CDR3 protein sequence, shown with its most common DNA and genes. These V and J calls are TCRdb output, not the study's own analysis. The sample table shows around 320,000 distinct CDR3 sequences, and 16% are seen once. The ten largest clones take up roughly 27% of the sample.

General study outcomes and caveats: The study examined only peripheral blood because the primary lesion, thyroid tissue, could not be accessed. The authors noted that the small sample size was a limitation that may lower accuracy. A larger number of public clonotypes was shared among persistent patients (approximately 2,500) than among newly diagnosed patients (around 970). Compared with newly diagnosed patients, persistent Graves' disease patients had lower TCR Shannon entropy and fewer highly expanded clones, which suggests clonal expansion. TRBV28, TRBJ1-2 and TRBJ2-5 were preferentially used in persistent disease, while TRBV20-1 and TRBJ2-1 were favored in newly diagnosed disease. Only the TCR beta chain was sequenced and analyzed.

Comment on this clonotype: This clone's antigen is unknown. Base qualities are missing; no much larger clone stands one base away.

The junction shows trimming of 5 bases on V and 0 bases on J, plus 8 bases between the germline ends. From the cysteine through the phenylalanine, the CDR3 covers 13 amino acids. Just the 39-base CDR3 DNA is kept, in frame starting at base 1. CDR1 and CDR2 are read off the germline V gene (reference sequence) as DFQATT and SNEGSKA. The label giving this sample's time point can be read as: newly diagnosed GD, antithyroid drugs for less than 3 months. For both TCR sequencing and RNA sequencing, RNA was extracted from PBMCs in TRIzol. The diagnosis of Graves' disease was made according to American Thyroid Association guidelines. Patients for the study were recruited at an endocrinology department in Xi'an, China. Each patient gave about 8.1 milliliters of peripheral blood, collected in an EDTA anticoagulant tube. Ficoll Paque Plus density gradient separation was used to isolate PBMCs, and no additional T cell sorting was done. RNA quality was checked with an Agilent 2100 Bioanalyzer and agarose gel, and concentration with a NanoDrop 2000.

These data are also associated with another study on T cells in Graves' hyperthyroidism and ophthalmopathy. That second publication adds: Stable Graves' hyperthyroidism was defined as the absence of progression to ophthalmopathy over 18 months of follow-up. Hyperthyroidism patients were newly diagnosed, with disease duration under 2 months, and aged 18 to 65 years. The study excluded patients with uncontrolled infections, other autoimmune diseases, pregnancy or lactation. Clinical symptoms, serum thyroxine and TRAb, thyroid ultrasound, and orbital computed tomography formed the basis for the diagnoses. A first-round RT-PCR of the TCR CDR3 used the HTBI primer set with the Qiagen OneStep RT-PCR kit. Blood samples also contained most of the expanded thyroid clonotypes (frequency above 0.001), which suggests that blood repertoires may reflect thyroid immune responses. A 13 V-J signature model separated ophthalmopathy from stable hyperthyroidism, with 87.88% sensitivity and 81.08% specificity in cross-validation and 80%/75% in testing. In validation, progression to ophthalmopathy was predicted by the model with 65% to 71% sensitivity and nearly 75% specificity, a median of roughly 6 months before onset. To identify TCR V-J signatures that set the groups apart, the researchers used a discovery cohort of 90 to 100 patients, made up of fewer than 50 with Graves' ophthalmopathy and 57 with stable Graves' hyperthyroidism. Prospective prediction of ophthalmopathy was tested in an independent validation cohort of 18 to 20 hyperthyroidism patients and 17 patients who later progressed to ophthalmopathy. For training and testing, the 100 or so patients in the discovery cohort were randomly divided in a 7:3 ratio. Thyroid tissue and blood T-cell repertoires from six Graves' hyperthyroidism patients were also compared in the study. After sampling, hyperthyroidism patients received methimazole starting at 30 mg daily, and ophthalmopathy patients received high-dose intravenous methylprednisolone. Libraries were constructed in a second round of multiplex PCR, after which size selection and purification were carried out. Libraries were sequenced paired-end with 100 bp reads on an Illumina HiSeq2000. SOAPnuke was used to process the raw data, with reads discarded if the reads contained adapters or uncalled bases, had a mean Phred below 15, or lacked an exact constant-primer or identifier match. High-quality paired reads were merged with COPE v1.2.5, and unique nucleotide sequences were defined as clonotypes. MiTCR v1.1 was used to align clonotypes to the IMGT TRBV, TRBD and TRBJ reference segments. The analysis included only V-J combinations with a frequency above 0.0001, which together covered 99.2% of the repertoires. The TCS score was defined as the ratio of F50 (clonal expansion) to E x V (chaos), calculated using BLOSUM62-based TCRdist between CDR3 peptides within each V-J. Welch's t-statistics and random forest reduced fewer than 600 V-J features to 13, which were used in a naive Bayes classifier (R e1071). No statistical method was used to fix the sample size in advance, and group allocation was not hidden from the investigators. According to the paper, TCR Vbeta CDR3 sequencing was carried out on approximately 140 peripheral blood samples, which came from fewer than 50 ophthalmopathy, under 85 hyperthyroidism and around 17 progressor patients.

This TCR was recovered from a man in his forties with Graves disease. Donor details come from another sample of the same person, matched by shared clones. The chain was built from TRBV20-1 and TRBJ1-5, with TRBD1 tentatively as D gene (5 bases match). The sequencing here drew on peripheral blood mononuclear cells (PBMCs), taken at new diagnosis, from a patient treated with antithyroid drugs. The bases are TGCAGTGCTCAGGGAGATAGCAATCAGCCCCAGCATTTT. This yields the protein CSAQGDSNQPQHF.